This T cell receptor (beta chain) is from a study of T cell responses to AZD1222 COVID-19 vaccine. The table came from immunoSEQ multiplex PCR; TCRdb's copy has only in-frame clones and leaves some out. The profile covers about 130,000 clones, with over 85% appearing a single time and roughly 1.1% taken by the ten largest. Study-wide results and limits: Seropositive status at baseline applied to only 6 or 7 AZD1222 recipients. Within unmutated variant regions lay the reported targets of nearly half of spike-specific TCRs.

Comment on this clone: As yet, its antigen is unknown.

Germline V gene lookup returns CDR1 LGHNA and CDR2 YSLEER. Trimming pared 0 bases from V and 7 bases from J, leaving 10 bases between. The CDR3 sequence is 14 residues long. The clonotype originates from an adult who received the AZD1222 COVID-19 vaccine. The chain combines TRBV4-3 with TRBJ1-5; D may be TRBD1 (5 bases). The material was peripheral blood, obtained 28 days after the second AZD1222 dose. The CDR3, as DNA: TGCGCCAGCAGCCAAGACAGGGCCCGGCAGCCCCAGCATTTT. Translation gives CASSQDRARQPQHF.